This TCR beta chain was sequenced in a study of T cells in Graves' hyperthyroidism and ophthalmopathy. A note on this clonotype: Its antigen is currently unknown.

Uncontrolled infection, other autoimmune disease, pregnancy and lactation each barred patients from inclusion. TCR beta CDR3 regions were amplified from RNA. The HTBI primer set served for first-round RT-PCR of the TCR CDR3. TCRdb re-analysed the multiplex PCR reads in MiXCR, keeping a single row per CDR3 protein. Of about 840,000 distinct CDR3 sequences in the sample, roughly 40% were seen once. Overall study results and limits: Clonotypes that were expanded in thyroid above 0.001 mostly appeared in blood too. Patients with ophthalmopathy were separated from those with stable hyperthyroidism by a 13 V-J model.

Trimming removed 5 bases at V and 2 bases at J, with 6 bases between. CDR1 SGHAT and CDR2 FQNNGV come from the germline V gene. The CDR3 sequence is 13 residues long. This TCR was recovered from a man aged 18-30 years with Graves' hyperthyroidism. V usage is TRBV11-2 and J usage is TRBJ2-2; unclear D gene. Sample: blood. The CDR3 bases are TGTGCCAGCAGCCGAATAAACACCGGGGAGCTGTTTTTT. Residues: CASSRINTGELFF.